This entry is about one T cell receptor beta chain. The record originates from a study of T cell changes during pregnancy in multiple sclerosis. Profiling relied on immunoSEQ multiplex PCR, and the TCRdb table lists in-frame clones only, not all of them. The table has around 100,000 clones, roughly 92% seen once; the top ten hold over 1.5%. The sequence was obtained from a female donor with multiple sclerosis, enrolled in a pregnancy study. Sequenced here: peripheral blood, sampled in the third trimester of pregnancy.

This chain's CDR3 is CASSVGASGAYEQYF. CDR3 sequence (DNA): TGTGCCAGCAGCGTAGGGGCTAGCGGAGCCTACGAGCAGTACTTC. This rearrangement joins TRBV9 to TRBJ2-7; 7 bases agree with TRBD2. The CDR3 is 15 residues long. V was pared by 0 bases and J by 2 bases, with 5 bases of the junction left unmatched. CDR1 and CDR2 (germline): SGDLS, YYNGEE.